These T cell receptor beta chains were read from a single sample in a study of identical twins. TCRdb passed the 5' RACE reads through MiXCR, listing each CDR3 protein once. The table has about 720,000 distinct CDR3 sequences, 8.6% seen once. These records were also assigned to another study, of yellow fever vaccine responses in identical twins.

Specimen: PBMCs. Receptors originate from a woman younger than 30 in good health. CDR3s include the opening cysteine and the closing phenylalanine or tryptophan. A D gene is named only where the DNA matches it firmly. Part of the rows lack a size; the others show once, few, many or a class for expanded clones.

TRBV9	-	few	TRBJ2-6	CASSVMTAGANVLTF	TGTGCCAGCAGCGTAATGACAGCTGGGGCCAACGTCCTGACTTTC
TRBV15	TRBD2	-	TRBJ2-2	CATRRLAGGDGELFF	TGTGCCACCCGTAGACTAGCGGGAGGGGACGGGGAGCTGTTTTTT
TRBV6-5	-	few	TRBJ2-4	CASSSGDTAKNIQYF	TGTGCCAGCAGTTCAGGGGACACAGCCAAAAACATTCAGTACTTC
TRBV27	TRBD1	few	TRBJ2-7	CATGQDYEQYF	TGTGCCACCGGACAGGACTACGAGCAGTACTTC
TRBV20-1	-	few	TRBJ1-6	CSARDQKRGTNSPLHF	TGCAGTGCTAGAGATCAGAAGAGAGGGACAAATTCACCCCTCCACTTT
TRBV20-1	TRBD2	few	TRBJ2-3	CSARDRTSGGTDTQYF	TGCAGTGCTAGAGATCGGACTAGCGGGGGCACAGATACGCAGTATTTT
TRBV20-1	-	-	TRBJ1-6	CSARGWQGYNSPLHF	TGCAGTGCTAGAGGCTGGCAGGGCTATAATTCACCCCTCCACTTT
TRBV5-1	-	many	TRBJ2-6	CASSLGGSSGANVLTF	TGCGCCAGCAGCTTGGGGGGAAGCTCTGGGGCCAACGTCCTGACTTTC
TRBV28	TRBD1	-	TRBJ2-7	CASSPFIPGGAGYEQYF	TGTGCCAGCAGCCCTTTCATCCCAGGGGGCGCGGGGTACGAGCAGTACTTC
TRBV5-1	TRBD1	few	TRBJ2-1	CASSYGQGVNEQFF	TGCGCCAGCAGCTACGGACAGGGTGTCAATGAGCAGTTCTTC
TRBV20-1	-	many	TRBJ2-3	CSARQNTDTQYF	TGCAGTGCTAGACAGAACACAGATACGCAGTATTTT
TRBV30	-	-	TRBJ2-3	CAWSASDPDTQYF	TGTGCCTGGAGTGCTTCCGATCCAGATACGCAGTATTTT
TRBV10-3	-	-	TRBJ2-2	CAISDPPGHGNTGELFF	TGTGCCATCAGCGACCCTCCAGGACACGGGAACACCGGGGAGCTGTTTTTT
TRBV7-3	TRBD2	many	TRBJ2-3	CASSPTSFRTDTQYF	TGTGCCAGCAGCCCGACTAGCTTTCGAACAGATACGCAGTATTTT
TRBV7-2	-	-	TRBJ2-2	CASSLAVWNTGELFF	TGTGCCAGCAGCTTAGCAGTGTGGAACACCGGGGAGCTGTTTTTT
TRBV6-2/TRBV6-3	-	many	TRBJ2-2	CASSYYHYTGELFF	TGTGCCAGCAGTTACTACCATTACACCGGGGAGCTGTTTTTT
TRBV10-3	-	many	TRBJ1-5	CAISEETVHEVRNQPQHF	TGTGCCATCAGTGAGGAGACAGTTCACGAGGTTAGGAATCAGCCCCAGCATTTT
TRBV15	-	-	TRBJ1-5	CATSRGQNSNQPQHF	TGTGCCACCAGCAGAGGCCAGAATAGCAATCAGCCCCAGCATTTT
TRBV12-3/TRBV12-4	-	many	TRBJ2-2	CASNRPNTGELFF	TGTGCCAGCAATCGTCCGAACACCGGGGAGCTGTTTTTT
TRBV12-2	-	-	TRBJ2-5	CASRPRETQYF	TGTGCAAGTCGCCCCCGGGAGACCCAGTACTTC
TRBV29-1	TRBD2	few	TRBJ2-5	CSVDAGVLETQYF	TGCAGCGTTGATGCGGGAGTTCTAGAGACCCAGTACTTC
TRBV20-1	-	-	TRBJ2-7	CSALRGAEQYF	TGCAGTGCCCTCAGGGGGGCAGAGCAGTACTTC
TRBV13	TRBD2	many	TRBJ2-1	CASSSGLAGGPNYNEQFF	TGTGCCAGCAGCTCGGGACTAGCGGGAGGGCCAAACTACAATGAGCAGTTCTTC
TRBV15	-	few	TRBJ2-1	CATSREGRVNEQFF	TGTGCCACCAGCAGAGAGGGAAGAGTCAATGAGCAGTTCTTC
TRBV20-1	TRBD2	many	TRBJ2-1	CSAISGRTYNEQFF	TGCAGTGCCATAAGCGGGAGAACCTACAATGAGCAGTTCTTC
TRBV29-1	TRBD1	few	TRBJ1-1	CSASTGYKGTEAFF	TGCAGCGCGTCGACAGGGTATAAGGGCACTGAAGCTTTCTTT
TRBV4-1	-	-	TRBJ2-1	CASSQVSGLGGEQFF	TGCGCCAGCAGCCAAGTTTCCGGACTAGGGGGTGAGCAGTTCTTC
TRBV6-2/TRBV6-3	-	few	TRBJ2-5	CASGTSKETQYF	TGTGCCAGCGGGACATCAAAAGAGACCCAGTACTTC
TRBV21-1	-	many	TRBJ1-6	CASSKSARGHNSPLHF	TGTGCCAGCAGCAAATCGGCCAGGGGGCATAATTCACCCCTCCACTTT
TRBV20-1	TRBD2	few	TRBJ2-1	CSAGELAGDNEQFF	TGCAGTGCCGGCGAGCTAGCGGGAGACAATGAGCAGTTCTTC
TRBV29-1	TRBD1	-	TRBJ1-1	CSTRTGSNTEAFF	TGCAGCACTCGGACAGGGAGTAACACTGAAGCTTTCTTT
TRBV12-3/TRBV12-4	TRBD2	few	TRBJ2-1	CASSLAPAGGLWEQFF	TGTGCCAGCAGTTTAGCGCCAGCGGGGGGCCTTTGGGAGCAGTTCTTC
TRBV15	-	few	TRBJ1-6	CATSRGRDRGSPLHF	TGTGCCACCAGCAGAGGCAGGGATCGAGGGTCACCCCTCCACTTT
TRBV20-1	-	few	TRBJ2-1	CSASVPRRNNEQFF	TGCAGTGCTAGTGTTCCCCGGAGGAACAATGAGCAGTTCTTC
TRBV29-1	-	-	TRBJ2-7	CSVATTGTYEQYF	TGCAGCGTTGCAACTACAGGGACCTACGAGCAGTACTTC
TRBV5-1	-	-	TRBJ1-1	CASSYGQQEAFF	TGCGCCAGCAGCTACGGACAGCAAGAAGCTTTCTTT
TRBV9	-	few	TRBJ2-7	CASSVDEGGYEQYF	TGTGCCAGCAGCGTAGATGAGGGAGGCTACGAGCAGTACTTC
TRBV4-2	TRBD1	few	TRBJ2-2	CASSDRTGNTGELFF	TGTGCCAGCAGCGACCGGACAGGGAACACCGGGGAGCTGTTTTTT
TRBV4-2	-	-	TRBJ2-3	CASSPGITDTQYF	TGTGCCAGCAGCCCCGGGATCACAGATACGCAGTATTTT
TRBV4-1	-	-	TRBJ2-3	CASSPRLSSSTDTQYF	TGCGCCAGCAGCCCAAGGCTTAGTTCTAGCACAGATACGCAGTATTTT
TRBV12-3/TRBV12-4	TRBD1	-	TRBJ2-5	CTLSFYTQGARFGETQYF	TGTACCCTCAGTTTCTATACACAGGGGGCGCGGTTCGGAGAGACCCAGTACTTC
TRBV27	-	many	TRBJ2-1	CASSRGSGGIPYNEQFF	TGTGCCAGCAGTAGGGGTAGCGGAGGGATACCCTACAATGAGCAGTTCTTC
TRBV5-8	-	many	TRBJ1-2	CASSLGYYGYTF	TGTGCCAGCAGCTTGGGGTACTATGGCTACACCTTC
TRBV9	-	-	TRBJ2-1	CASSVVGGAGSYNEQFF	TGTGCCAGCAGCGTAGTTGGGGGGGCGGGCTCCTACAATGAGCAGTTCTTC
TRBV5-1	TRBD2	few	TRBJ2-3	CASSLSGSMNTQYF	TGCGCCAGCAGCTTGAGCGGGAGTATGAATACGCAGTATTTT